The 31 T cell receptor beta chains below were found in one sample sequenced in a study of PD-1 blockade in mismatch repair-deficient tumors. Here immunoSEQ multiplex PCR was the method, and the copy in TCRdb shows in-frame clones only, minus some. The profile shows some 120,000 clones, 85% to 90% of them singletons. Sequences were derived from peripheral blood, sampled 44 weeks after starting pembrolizumab. The receptor source for this set is an adult with mismatch repair-deficient cancer.

The rearrangement links TRBV7-2 to TRBJ2-3, with D possibly being TRBD2 (5 bases). Trimming took off 1 base at V and 4 bases at J, with 9 bases between the two ends. The CDR3 extends over 14 amino acids. Germline V gene sequence: CDR1 SGHTA, CDR2 FQGNSA. CDR3 protein: CASSLVPSPDTQYF. CDR3 bases: TGTGCCAGCAGCTTAGTTCCTAGCCCAGATACGCAGTATTTT.

The chain links TRBV11-2 to TRBJ2-1; D perhaps matches TRBD1 (5 bases). Germline-derived CDR1 and CDR2 are SGHAT and FQNNGV. The length of the CDR3 is 15 residues. V lost 5 bases to trimming and J lost 7 bases, with 18 bases between them. CDR3 nucleotide sequence: TGTGCCAGCAGCCTTATGGGGCTAGGAAGAAATGAGCAGTTCTTC. Translation gives CASSLMGLGRNEQFF. The full variable domain, in which reference TRBV11-2 and TRBJ2-1 provide the parts outside the CDR3, is EAGVAQSPRYKIIEKRQSVAFWCNPISGHATLYWYQQILGQGPKLLIQFQNNGVVDDSQLPKDRFSAERLKGVDSTLKIQPAKLEDSAVYLCASSLMGLGRNEQFFGPGTRLTVL.

This chain connects TRBV27 to TRBJ1-5, with 7 bases lining up with TRBD1. V shed 6 bases and J 1 base; nucleotides not matched to a gene: 9. The CDR3 runs to 16 residues. CDR1 and CDR2 (germline): MNHEY, SMNVEV (reference sequence). CDR3 amino acids: CASRRMTGRSNQPQHF. CDR3 DNA sequence: TGTGCCAGCAGGCGGATGACAGGGAGGAGCAATCAGCCCCAGCATTTT.

The chain has TRBV11-2 and TRBJ2-1, with a tentative D call TRBD2 (6 bases). This CDR3 is 14 amino acids long. V was shortened by 1 base and J by 4 bases, with 8 bases between the two germline ends. Germline V gene sequence: CDR1 SGHAT, CDR2 FQNNGV. The CDR3 coding sequence is TGTGCCAGCAGCTTAGTAGCGGAGTACAATGAGCAGTTCTTC. It codes for CASSLVAEYNEQFF.

The genes are TRBV11-2 and TRBJ2-1; 7 positions agree with TRBD2. Germline-derived CDR1 and CDR2 are SGHAT and FQNNGV. V lost 5 bases and J lost 2; bases outside the gene matches: 9. CDR3 size: 16 residues. The DNA for the CDR3 is TGTGCCAGCAGCCCCTGGGGAGGGACTACCTACAATGAGCAGTTCTTC. Protein sequence: CASSPWGGTTYNEQFF.

This clone has a handful of counts. J is TRBJ2-2 and V is TRBV9, with 14 bases fitting TRBD2. With 4 bases clipped from V and 9 bases from J, the junction kept 11 bases outside the gene matches. CDR1 and CDR2 (germline): SGDLS, YYNGEE. The CDR3 loop spans 17 amino acids. In DNA form, the CDR3 reads TGTGCCAGCAGCCCAAGGACTAGCGGGAGGTTCGTCAGGGAGCTGTTTTTT. Residues: CASSPRTSGRFVRELFF.

This clone was observed a handful of times. The chain recombines TRBV10-3 with TRBJ1-2; D call uncertain. Germline V gene lookup returns CDR1 ENHRY and CDR2 SYGVKD. The V end was cut by 7 bases, the J end by 3 bases, with 18 bases between. The CDR3 sequence is 15 residues long. The CDR3 protein is CAITVAEGAHYGYTF. The CDR3 nucleotides read TGTGCCATCACTGTGGCGGAGGGTGCGCACTATGGCTACACCTTC.

The J gene is TRBJ2-2, the V gene TRBV15; TRBD2 matches at 10 bases. The germline V gene has CDR1 LNHNV and CDR2 YYDKDF (reference sequence). The V and J ends lost 8 bases and 6 bases, in that order; junction bases with no gene match: 6. There are 14 residues in the CDR3. The CDR3 protein is CATASGRGAGELFF. CDR3 DNA: TGTGCCACCGCAAGCGGGAGGGGGGCCGGGGAGCTGTTTTTT.

The CDR3, as DNA: TGTGCCAGCAGGGGACTAGCGGGAGGGAGAAACGAGCAGTACTTC. It codes for CASRGLAGGRNEQYF. The chain uses TRBV2 and TRBJ2-7, with 16 bases fitting TRBD2. This CDR3 contains 15 residues. Germline lookup yields CDR1 SNHLY and CDR2 FYNNEI. Trimming cost V 6 bases and J 5 bases; bases outside gene matches: 4.

The chain combines TRBV19 with TRBJ1-1; a weak D match, TRBD1 (5 bases). V lost 3 bases, J lost 5 bases, and 13 bases lay in between. CDR1 and CDR2 from the germline V gene are LNHDA and SQIVND (reference sequence). This CDR3 region has 14 residues. In DNA, the CDR3 is TGTGCCAGTAGTATCGCGGCAGGGAGGACTGAAGCTTTCTTT. Translating gives CASSIAAGRTEAFF.

This clone was seen only once. The rearrangement joins TRBV5-1 to TRBJ2-1; TRBD2 matches at 11 bases. CDR1 and CDR2 (germline): SGHRS, YFSETQ. This CDR3 comprises 16 residues. J was trimmed by 8 bases and V by 2 bases; bases with no gene match: 9. CDR3 DNA: TGCGCCAGCAGCTTTTCCATTCTAGCGGGAGGTTATGAGCAGTTCTTC. Amino acids: CASSFSILAGGYEQFF.

This clone was found once. DNA for the CDR3: TGTGCCAGCAGCTCCCCGGGACAGGGGTTCGAGACCCAGTACTTC. It codes for CASSSPGQGFETQYF. The chain recombines TRBV5-4 with TRBJ2-5; 10 bases are a match to TRBD1. CDR3 size: 15 residues. The V gene's germline CDR1 is SGHNT and CDR2 YYREEE (reference sequence). V dropped 3 bases and J dropped 5; count of bases not matched to a gene: 7.

The CDR3 spells CASSQDRFSSYNEQFF. CDR3 DNA sequence: TGCGCCAGCAGCCAAGACAGGTTCAGCTCCTACAATGAGCAGTTCTTC. The gene calls are TRBV4-1 and TRBJ2-1; D not resolved. V dropped 0 bases and J dropped 0 bases, with 9 bases sitting between them. Germline values: CDR1 MGHRA, CDR2 YSYEKL. This CDR3 region has 16 residues.

This sequence joins TRBV5-6 and TRBJ2-5, with 8 bases fitting TRBD1. Germline CDR1 is SGHDT and CDR2 is YYEEEE. V gave up 1 base and J gave up 4 bases; unmatched junction bases: 9. This CDR3 is 16 amino acids long. The CDR3 sequence: CASSLIRYTGGETQYF. The CDR3 bases are TGTGCCAGCAGCTTGATTAGGTACACAGGGGGAGAGACCCAGTACTTC.

This chain connects TRBV11-2 to TRBJ2-1; 10 bases match TRBD2. The germline V gene encodes CDR1 SGHAT and CDR2 FQNNGV. This CDR3 comprises 15 residues. V trimming: 5 bases; J trimming: 4 bases; junction bases outside the gene matches: 5. The DNA of the CDR3 is TGTGCCAGCAGCCTGCTAGCGGGAGCTTACAATGAGCAGTTCTTC. This codes for CASSLLAGAYNEQFF.

The V gene is TRBV28, the J gene TRBJ1-5; unclear D gene. Trimming stripped 6 bases from V and 5 bases from J, with 17 bases between. The CDR3 is made up of 15 amino acids. Germline values: CDR1 MDHEN, CDR2 SYDVKM. CDR3 region: CASRRPGTAHQPQHF. The DNA for the CDR3 is TGTGCCAGCAGACGACCCGGAACGGCCCATCAGCCCCAGCATTTT. Full variable domain (missing parts from reference TRBV28 and TRBJ1-5): DVKVTQSSRYLVKRTGEKVFLECVQDMDHENMFWYRQDPGLGLRLIYFSYDVKMKEKGDIPEGYSVSREKKERFSLILESASTNQTSMYLCASRRPGTAHQPQHFGDGTRLSIL.

The rearrangement links TRBV4-3 to TRBJ2-7, with D possibly called TRBD1 or TRBD2 (5 bases each). Germline V gene data show CDR1 as LGHNA and CDR2 as YSLEER. This CDR3 is built from 18 residues. The germline V and J ends were trimmed by 0 bases and 0 bases, with 18 bases remaining between them. In DNA, the CDR3 is TGCGCCAGCAGCCAAGATCTGGGACCAACATCCCGCTCCTACGAGCAGTACTTC. This encodes CASSQDLGPTSRSYEQYF.

V is TRBV10-3 and J is TRBJ2-1, with D tentatively TRBD2 (5 bases). This CDR3 is 15 amino acids long. Germline V lookup: CDR1 ENHRY, CDR2 SYGVKD. V gave up 0 bases and J gave up 4 bases, with 10 bases separating them. The CDR3 region is CAISESPDLYNEQFF. For the CDR3, the DNA is TGTGCCATCAGTGAGTCCCCGGACTTATACAATGAGCAGTTCTTC.

The chain couples TRBV7-9 to TRBJ2-6; D is perhaps TRBD2 (5 bases). V was pared by 8 bases and J by 0 bases, with 17 bases between. This CDR3 spans 17 amino acids. Germline V gives CDR1 SEHNR, CDR2 FQNEAQ (reference sequence). CDR3 DNA sequence: TGTGCCAGCCGCGGCCGGGGTACAAACTCTGGGGCCAACGTCCTGACTTTC. Translation gives CASRGRGTNSGANVLTF. Looking up the rest from reference TRBV7-9 and TRBJ2-6 gives the full variable domain: DTGVSQNPRHKITKRGQNVTFRCDPISEHNRLYWYRQTLGQGPEFLTYFQNEAQLEKSRLLSDRFSAERPKGSFSTLEIQRTEQGDSAMYLCASRGRGTNSGANVLTFGAGSRLTVL.

V is TRBV7-9 and J is TRBJ1-1; possibly TRBD1 for D (6 bases). The V gene lost 5 bases and the J gene lost 1 base, with 20 bases spanning the gap. Germline V gene lookup returns CDR1 SEHNR and CDR2 FQNEAQ (reference sequence). This CDR3 region has 17 residues. CDR3 DNA sequence: TGTGCCAGCAGCCTACCGGCGATGGGGGGCCCGAACACTGAAGCTTTCTTT. This codes for CASSLPAMGGPNTEAFF.

The chain joins TRBV30 to TRBJ2-3; 7 bases align to TRBD2. Per the germline V gene, CDR1 is GTSNPN and CDR2 is SVGIG (reference sequence). The CDR3 contains 14 residues. V shed 2 bases and J 9 bases; nucleotides not matched to a gene: 11. CDR3 nucleotide sequence: TGTGCCTGGAGTATCACGGCCAGCGGGGAAACGCAGTATTTT. Encoded protein: CAWSITASGETQYF. The whole variable domain, filled in from reference TRBV30 and TRBJ2-3, reads SQTIHQWPATLVQPVGSPLSLECTVEGTSNPNLYWYRQAAGRGLQLLFYSVGIGQISSEVPQNLSASRPQDRQFILSSKKLLLSDSGFYLCAWSITASGETQYFGPGTRLTVL.

The CDR3 coding sequence is TGTGCCAGCAGTGGAGGGACTAGCGCGTACAATGAGCAGTTCTTC. Its protein product is CASSGGTSAYNEQFF. The chain recombines TRBV6-5 with TRBJ2-1; 10 nucleotides agree with TRBD2. Germline loops: CDR1 MNHEY, CDR2 SVGAGI. The CDR3 is made up of 15 amino acids. The trim removed 5 bases at V and 4 bases at J, leaving 5 bases unmatched.

V is TRBV7-9 and J is TRBJ2-3, with 7 nucleotides matching TRBD2. Trimming at V came to 4 bases and at J to 0 bases, leaving 7 bases not matched to a gene. Germline V gene data show CDR1 as SEHNR and CDR2 as FQNEAQ (reference sequence). CDR3 length equals 16 residues. CDR3 sequence reads: CASSSGGLSSTDTQYF. DNA for the CDR3: TGTGCCAGCAGCTCGGGAGGCCTATCTAGCACAGATACGCAGTATTTT.

The table lists this clone with a count of one. This chain connects TRBV9 to TRBJ2-3; 9 nucleotides line up with TRBD1. J was trimmed by 4 bases and V by 2 bases; bases with no gene match: 5. The germline gives CDR1 SGDLS, CDR2 YYNGEE. The CDR3 runs 15 residues. CDR3 in amino acids: CASSVGGQGPDTQYF. The CDR3 DNA reads as TGTGCCAGCAGCGTCGGTGGACAGGGGCCAGATACGCAGTATTTT.

The chain carries TRBV7-9 and TRBJ2-2; maybe TRBD2 (6 bases). V shed 6 bases and J shed 0 bases, with 14 bases lying between them. The CDR3 has 16 amino acids. Germline V lookup: CDR1 SEHNR, CDR2 FQNEAQ (reference sequence). CDR3 sequence (DNA): TGTGCCAGCAGACCAAGGAGGGACCCGAACACCGGGGAGCTGTTTTTT. Protein sequence: CASRPRRDPNTGELFF.

This chain joins TRBV5-4 and TRBJ2-7; D is perhaps TRBD1 or TRBD2 (5 bases each). The CDR3 runs to 14 residues. Germline values: CDR1 SGHNT, CDR2 YYREEE (reference sequence). The V end lost 3 bases, the J end lost 2 bases, and 12 bases lay between the germline ends. CDR3 sequence (DNA): TGTGCCAGCAGCTACCGGGACGGTGCCTACGAGCAGTACTTC. Protein product: CASSYRDGAYEQYF.

The chain carries TRBV4-3 and TRBJ2-5, with no clear D. Trimming cost V 0 bases and J 5 bases, with 10 bases left between them. CDR1 is LGHNA, CDR2 YSLEER, per germline. The CDR3 is 14 amino acids. CDR3 sequence (DNA): TGCGCCAGCAGCCAAGAGGTATTAGCTGAGACCCAGTACTTC. Translating gives CASSQEVLAETQYF.

V and J are TRBV7-9 and TRBJ1-3, with a tentative D call TRBD1 (6 bases). The CDR3 is made up of 14 amino acids. Germline V gene data show CDR1 as SEHNR and CDR2 as FQNEAQ (reference sequence). Trimming removed 5 bases at V and 1 base at J, with 9 bases between. CDR3 loop: CASSHRESGNTIYF. The CDR3 DNA sequence: TGTGCCAGCAGCCACAGGGAGTCTGGAAACACCATATATTTT.

The J gene is TRBJ1-1, the V gene TRBV18; D is ambiguous. The V end was cut by 0 bases, the J end by 1 base, with 18 bases between. The CDR3 extends over 18 amino acids. Germline lookup yields CDR1 KGHSH and CDR2 LQKENI. This CDR3 is CASSPPFGRILGNTEAFF. CDR3 DNA: TGTGCCAGCTCACCACCGTTCGGTAGGATCCTGGGGAACACTGAAGCTTTCTTT.

The genes are TRBV9 and TRBJ2-2; possibly TRBD2 for D (6 bases). This CDR3 is built from 15 residues. Trimming removed 3 bases from V and 0 bases from J, with 9 bases in between. Germline loops: CDR1 SGDLS, CDR2 YYNGEE. The CDR3 sequence is CASSEGTPNTGELFF. CDR3 coding DNA: TGTGCCAGCAGCGAGGGGACTCCGAACACCGGGGAGCTGTTTTTT.

The chain recombines TRBV6-1 with TRBJ2-3, with no clear D. The CDR3 sequence is 12 residues long. CDR1 and CDR2 from the germline V gene are MNHNS and SASEGT. The ends were cut back, 3 bases at V and 6 bases at J, with 7 bases in the middle. CDR3 amino acids: CASSEGRDTQYF. Written as DNA, the CDR3 is TGTGCCAGCAGTGAGGGCAGGGATACGCAGTATTTT.